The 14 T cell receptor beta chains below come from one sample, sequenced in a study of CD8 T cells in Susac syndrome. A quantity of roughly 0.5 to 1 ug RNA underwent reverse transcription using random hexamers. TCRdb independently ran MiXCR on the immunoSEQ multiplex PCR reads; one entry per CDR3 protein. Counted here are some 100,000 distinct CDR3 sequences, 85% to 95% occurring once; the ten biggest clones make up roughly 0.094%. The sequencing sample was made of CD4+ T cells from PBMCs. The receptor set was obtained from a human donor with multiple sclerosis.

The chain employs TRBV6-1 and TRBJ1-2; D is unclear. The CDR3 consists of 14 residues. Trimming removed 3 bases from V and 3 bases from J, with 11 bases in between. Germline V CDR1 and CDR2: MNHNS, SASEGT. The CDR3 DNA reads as TGTGCCAGCAGTGATCCGGGTGGGGACTATGGCTACACCTTC. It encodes CASSDPGGDYGYTF.

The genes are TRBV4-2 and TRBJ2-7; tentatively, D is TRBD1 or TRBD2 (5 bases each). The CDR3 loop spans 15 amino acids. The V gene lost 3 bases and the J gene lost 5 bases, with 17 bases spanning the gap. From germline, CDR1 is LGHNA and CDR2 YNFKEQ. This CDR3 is CASSQHGAGLNEQYF. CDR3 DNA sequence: TGTGCCAGCAGCCAGCACGGGGCAGGGTTAAACGAGCAGTACTTC.

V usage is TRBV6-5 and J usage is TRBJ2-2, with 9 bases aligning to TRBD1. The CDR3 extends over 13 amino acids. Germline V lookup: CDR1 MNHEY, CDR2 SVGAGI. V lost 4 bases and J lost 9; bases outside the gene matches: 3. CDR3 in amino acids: CASSLGTGRELFF. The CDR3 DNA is TGTGCCAGCAGTTTAGGGACAGGGCGGGAGCTGTTTTTT.

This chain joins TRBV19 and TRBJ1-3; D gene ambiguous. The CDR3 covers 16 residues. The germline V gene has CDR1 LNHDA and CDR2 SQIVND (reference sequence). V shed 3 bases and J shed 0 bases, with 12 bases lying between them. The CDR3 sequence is CASSIRIPLSGNTIYF. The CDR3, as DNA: TGTGCCAGTAGTATCCGGATCCCGCTCTCTGGAAACACCATATATTTT.

The CDR3 DNA reads TGTGCCAGCAGCCCCAACCCGTACGGGACAGGGACTCCCAATGAGCAGTTCTTC. It is translated as CASSPNPYGTGTPNEQFF. V gene TRBV7-2 combines with J gene TRBJ2-1; 9 bases line up with TRBD1. Germline CDR1 reads SGHTA; CDR2 reads FQGNSA. V shed 5 bases and J 6 bases; nucleotides not matched to a gene: 17. The CDR3 is 18 residues long.

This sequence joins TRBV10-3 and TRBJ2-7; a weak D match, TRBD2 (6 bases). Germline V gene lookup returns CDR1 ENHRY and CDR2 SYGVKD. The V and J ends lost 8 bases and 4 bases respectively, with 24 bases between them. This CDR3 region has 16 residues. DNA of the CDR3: TGTGCCATCCTTGAAAGGGTAGGGACTTACAAGTACGAGCAGTACTTC. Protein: CAILERVGTYKYEQYF.

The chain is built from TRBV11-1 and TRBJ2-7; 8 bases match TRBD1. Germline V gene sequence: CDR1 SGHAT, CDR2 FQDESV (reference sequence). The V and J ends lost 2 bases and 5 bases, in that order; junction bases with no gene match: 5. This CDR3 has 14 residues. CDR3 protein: CASSLTDRVHEQYF. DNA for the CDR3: TGTGCCAGCAGCTTAACGGACAGGGTACACGAGCAGTACTTC.

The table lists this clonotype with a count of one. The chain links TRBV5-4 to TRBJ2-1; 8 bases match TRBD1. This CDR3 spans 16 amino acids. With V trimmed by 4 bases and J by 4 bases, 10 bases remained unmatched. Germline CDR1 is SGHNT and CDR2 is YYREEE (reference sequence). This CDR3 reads CASSPYRQGIYNEQFF. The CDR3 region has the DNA TGTGCCAGCAGCCCCTACCGACAGGGGATATACAATGAGCAGTTCTTC.

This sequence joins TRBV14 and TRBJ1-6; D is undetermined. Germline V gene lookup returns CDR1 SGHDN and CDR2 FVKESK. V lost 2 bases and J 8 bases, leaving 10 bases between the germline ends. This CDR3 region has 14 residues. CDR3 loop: CASSQKMWDSPLHF. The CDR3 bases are TGTGCCAGCAGCCAAAAAATGTGGGATTCACCCCTCCACTTT.

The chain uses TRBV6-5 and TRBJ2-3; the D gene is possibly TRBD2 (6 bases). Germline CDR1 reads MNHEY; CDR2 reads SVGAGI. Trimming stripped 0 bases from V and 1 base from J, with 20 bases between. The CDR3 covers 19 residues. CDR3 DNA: TGTGCCAGCAGTTACTCGACCGGGGCGGGGCCATCACGCACAGATACGCAGTATTTT. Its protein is CASSYSTGAGPSRTDTQYF.

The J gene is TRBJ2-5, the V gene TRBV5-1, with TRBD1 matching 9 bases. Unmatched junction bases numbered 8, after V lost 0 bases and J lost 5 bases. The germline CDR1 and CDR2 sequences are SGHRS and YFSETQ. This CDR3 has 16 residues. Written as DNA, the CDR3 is TGCGCCAGCAGCTTGGGGACAGGGGCGCCTTGGGAGACCCAGTACTTC. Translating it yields CASSLGTGAPWETQYF.

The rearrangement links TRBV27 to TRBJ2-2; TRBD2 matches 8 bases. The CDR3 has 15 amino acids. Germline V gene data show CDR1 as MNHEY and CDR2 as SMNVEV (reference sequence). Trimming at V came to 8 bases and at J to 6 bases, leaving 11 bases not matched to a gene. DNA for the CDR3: TGTGCCAGCCGGGTGGGCGGGGGGCGCTCCGGGGAGCTGTTTTTT. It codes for CASRVGGGRSGELFF.

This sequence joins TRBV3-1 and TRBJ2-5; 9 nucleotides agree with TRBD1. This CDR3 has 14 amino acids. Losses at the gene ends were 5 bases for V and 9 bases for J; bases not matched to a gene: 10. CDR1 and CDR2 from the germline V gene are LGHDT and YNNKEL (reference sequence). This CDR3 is CASSYTGTGNPQYF. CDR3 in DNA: TGTGCCAGCAGCTATACCGGGACAGGGAACCCCCAGTACTTC.

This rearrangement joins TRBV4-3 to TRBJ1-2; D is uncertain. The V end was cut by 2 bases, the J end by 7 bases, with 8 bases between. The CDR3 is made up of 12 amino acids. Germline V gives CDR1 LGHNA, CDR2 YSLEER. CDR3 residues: CASSQLEAGYTF. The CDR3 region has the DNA TGCGCCAGCAGCCAATTGGAGGCTGGCTACACCTTC.